The sequence of this T cell receptor (beta chain) was determined in a study of regulatory T cells in long-lasting Graves disease. The V gene lost 1 base and the J gene lost 6 bases, with 14 bases spanning the gap. Germline assignment: CDR1 DFQATT and CDR2 SNEGSKA (reference sequence). The CDR3 runs to 14 residues. Regarding time point: newly diagnosed GD, antithyroid drugs for less than 3 months. PBMCs were the source of the RNA used for TCR sequencing. An endocrinology department in Xi'an, China, recruited the patients. From each patient, around 8.7 milliliters of peripheral blood was drawn and collected into an EDTA anticoagulant tube. The TCR beta library used iRepertoire HTBI primers with Arm-PCR amplification of CDR3. A single record per CDR3 protein comes from TCRdb applying MiXCR to the multiplex PCR reads. The repertoire holds 550,000 to 650,000 distinct CDR3 sequences, with roughly 15% as singletons.

The same sample was also used in a study of T cells in Graves' hyperthyroidism and ophthalmopathy.

This clonotype was obtained from a man younger than 35 with Graves disease. The sequencing used peripheral blood mononuclear cells (PBMCs), collected at new diagnosis, from a patient treated with antithyroid drugs. This chain joins TRBV20-1 and TRBJ2-3, with a tentative D call TRBD2 (5 bases). The CDR3 DNA reads as TGCAGTGCTAGAGTCCCCGGACTTCGGGATACGCAGTATTTT. It is translated as CSARVPGLRDTQYF.